This passage covers 20 T cell receptor beta chains from one sample sequenced in a study of human T cells and chemical hapten exposure. In TCRdb, the RACE reads were re-called with MiXCR into one record per CDR3 protein. The sample records tens of thousands of distinct CDR3 sequences, roughly a tenth being singletons. Noted time point: patch test 1, 2 weeks after DPC sensitization. Treatment of the sample: therapeutic diphenylcyclopropenone sensitization with weekly scalp DPC. This sample comprised whole blood, obtained in connection with sensitization to the hapten diphenylcyclopropenone (DPC). These TCRs come from a middle-aged man with alopecia areata. Some clones in this sample may be carry-over from other donors' samples.

This clonotype was found a few times. The chain uses TRBV29-1 and TRBJ1-2; D remains ambiguous. The CDR3 covers 12 residues. In germline, CDR1 is SQVTM, CDR2 ANQGSEA. Trimming took off 3 bases at V and 0 bases at J, with 5 bases between the two ends. CDR3 sequence reads: CSVDSPNYGYTF. For the CDR3, the DNA is TGCAGCGTTGACAGCCCTAACTATGGCTACACCTTC.

In its sample, this clonotype was seen once. Being one base from a much bigger clone, this may be a read error. V usage is TRBV29-1 and J usage is TRBJ1-1; D not certain. Per germline, CDR1 SQVTM and CDR2 ANQGSEA. The CDR3 extends over 11 amino acids. The CDR3 nucleotides are TGCGGCGTTGAAAGAGGCACTGAAGCTTTCTTT. It specifies CGVERGTEAFF.

This clonotype has just a few counts. DNA for the CDR3: TGTGCCAGCAAACCTCCGCGGACAACTAATGAAAAACTGTTTTTT. Translating gives CASKPPRTTNEKLFF. The V and J genes are TRBV12-3 or TRBV12-4 and TRBJ1-4; no definite D call. Trimming stripped 7 bases from V and 0 bases from J, with 12 bases between. The CDR3 is 15 residues long.

This clonotype was seen only a few times. This chain uses TRBV5-4 with TRBJ2-3; TRBD1 or TRBD2 may be the D gene (5 bases each). The CDR3 totals 15 residues. Germline CDR1 reads SGHNT; CDR2 reads YYREEE (reference sequence). V gave up 5 bases and J gave up 0 bases, with 13 bases separating them. CDR3 bases: TGTGCCAGCAGGCCTGGGGGAACTAGCACAGATACGCAGTATTTT. Its translation is CASRPGGTSTDTQYF.

This clonotype was observed at least ten times. The CDR3 DNA sequence: TGCAGTGCGAGGCGGAGCAATCAGCCCCAGCATTTT. It specifies CSARRSNQPQHF. The chain recombines TRBV20-1 with TRBJ1-5; D remains unclear. Germline-derived CDR1 and CDR2 are DFQATT and SNEGSKA (reference sequence). Trimming took 6 bases from V and 1 from J, leaving 7 bases between them. The CDR3 extends over 12 amino acids.

CDR3 amino acids: CATSDLRGDSYNEQFF. The CDR3 DNA reads as TGTGCCACCAGTGATTTGAGGGGGGACTCCTACAATGAGCAGTTCTTC. The chain is built from TRBV24-1 and TRBJ2-1, with D perhaps assigned TRBD1 or TRBD2 (6 bases each). With 0 bases removed from V and 0 bases from J, the gap between germline ends came to 8 bases. Looked up from germline, CDR1 is KGHDR and CDR2 is SFDVKD. This CDR3 spans 16 amino acids.

This clonotype was recorded a few times. The chain links TRBV7-9 to TRBJ2-1; D is possibly TRBD1 (5 bases). Germline V gene sequence: CDR1 SEHNR, CDR2 FQNEAQ (reference sequence). This CDR3 has 14 residues. Between the trimmed V and J ends, which lost 5 bases and 6 bases, there was a span of 14 bases. The CDR3 DNA follows: TGTGCCAGCAGCCATTCCCGACAGATCAATGAGCAGTTCTTC. Its protein product is CASSHSRQINEQFF.

Only a few counts were recorded for this clonotype. The V gene is TRBV4-3, the J gene TRBJ1-6; D remains unclear. Trimming pared 2 bases from V and 7 bases from J, leaving 9 bases between. Germline CDR1 and CDR2: LGHNA and YSLEER. The CDR3 loop spans 14 amino acids. CDR3 in amino acids: CASSQLLGNSPLHF. The CDR3 DNA reads as TGCGCCAGCAGCCAATTACTCGGCAATTCACCCCTCCACTTT.

This clonotype has just a few counts. The V gene is TRBV9, the J gene TRBJ2-3; no firm D call. Trimming left V 0 bases short and J 4 bases short, with 3 bases between. Germline values: CDR1 SGDLS, CDR2 YYNGEE. The CDR3 is 12 residues long. CDR3 in amino acids: CASSVVSDTQYF. CDR3 nucleotide sequence: TGTGCCAGCAGCGTAGTGTCAGATACGCAGTATTTT.

This clonotype was picked up a small number of times. The chain recombines TRBV25-1 with TRBJ1-6; D unresolved. V shed 3 bases and J shed 0 bases, with 3 bases lying between them. The CDR3 runs 14 residues. The germline V gene encodes CDR1 MGHDK and CDR2 SYGVNS. The CDR3 protein is CASSDSSYNSPLHF. CDR3 nucleotide sequence: TGTGCCAGCAGTGACAGCTCCTATAATTCACCCCTCCACTTT.

This clonotype was detected only a few times. The chain has TRBV10-3 and TRBJ2-3, with 9 bases lining up with TRBD1. The trim removed 6 bases at V and 6 bases at J, leaving 4 bases unmatched. The CDR3 is 13 amino acids. CDR1 is ENHRY, CDR2 SYGVKD, per germline. The DNA for the CDR3 is TGTGCCATCAGACAGGGGGCGTTGGATACGCAGTATTTT. It translates to CAIRQGALDTQYF.

This clonotype has a handful of counts. The CDR3 is CASNSATGELFF. The CDR3 nucleotides read TGTGCCAGCAACTCAGCCACCGGGGAGCTGTTTTTT. J is TRBJ2-2 and V is TRBV28; D unclear. This CDR3 is 12 amino acids long. Trimming removed 7 bases at V and 4 bases at J, with 7 bases between. Looked up from germline, CDR1 is MDHEN and CDR2 is SYDVKM. Looking up the rest from reference TRBV28 and TRBJ2-2 gives the full variable domain: DVKVTQSSRYLVKRTGEKVFLECVQDMDHENMFWYRQDPGLGLRLIYFSYDVKMKEKGDIPEGYSVSREKKERFSLILESASTNQTSMYLCASNSATGELFFGEGSRLTVL.

At least ten counts were recorded for this clonotype. V gene TRBV29-1 combines with J gene TRBJ1-5; 8 bases agree with TRBD1. This CDR3 region has 12 residues. Germline V gene sequence: CDR1 SQVTM, CDR2 ANQGSEA. V lost 6 bases to trimming and J lost 6 bases; unmatched junction nucleotides: 4. The CDR3 spells CSVRTGIQPQHF. In DNA, the CDR3 is TGCAGCGTCCGGACAGGGATTCAGCCCCAGCATTTT.

This clonotype came up many times. The chain couples TRBV6-5 to TRBJ2-6; D gene ambiguous. V lost 2 bases to trimming and J lost 0 bases, with 8 bases between them. The CDR3 sequence is 16 residues long. From germline, CDR1 is MNHEY and CDR2 SVGAGI. The CDR3 bases are TGTGCCAGCAGTTACCGCATTACCTCTGGGGCCAACGTCCTGACTTTC. It encodes CASSYRITSGANVLTF.

This clonotype was counted only a few times. The chain has TRBV5-4 and TRBJ2-1, with TRBD2 identical over 9 bases. V lost 1 base, J lost 8 bases, and 1 base stayed unmatched. CDR1 and CDR2 (germline): SGHNT, YYREEE (reference sequence). The CDR3 is 13 residues long. CDR3 region: CASSLRTSDEQFF. The CDR3, as DNA: TGTGCCAGCAGCTTGAGGACTAGCGATGAGCAGTTCTTC.

The chain uses TRBV9 and TRBJ2-2, with D possibly being TRBD1 (5 bases). Germline V gene data show CDR1 as SGDLS and CDR2 as YYNGEE. CDR3 length equals 15 residues. Trimming took off 0 bases at V and 6 bases at J, with 12 bases between the two ends. The CDR3 region is CASSVAVQGAGELFF. CDR3 in DNA: TGTGCCAGCAGCGTAGCGGTGCAGGGCGCCGGGGAGCTGTTTTTT. Looking up the rest from reference TRBV9 and TRBJ2-2 gives the full variable domain: DSGVTQTPKHLITATGQRVTLRCSPRSGDLSVYWYQQSLDQGLQFLIQYYNGEERAKGNILERFSAQQFPDLHSELNLSSLELGDSALYFCASSVAVQGAGELFFGEGSRLTVL.

The V and J genes are TRBV20-1 and TRBJ2-1; TRBD2 is a possible D gene (6 bases). CDR1 and CDR2 from the germline V gene are DFQATT and SNEGSKA (reference sequence). This CDR3 region has 13 residues. V was cut by 5 bases and J by 4 bases, with 12 bases left in between. CDR3: CSAAPSVYNEQFF. The CDR3 DNA follows: TGCAGTGCTGCACCTAGCGTTTACAATGAGCAGTTCTTC.

This clonotype was counted at least ten times. This chain joins TRBV29-1 and TRBJ1-2; D may be TRBD1 (6 bases). The germline V gene encodes CDR1 SQVTM and CDR2 ANQGSEA. V lost 4 bases and J 0 bases, leaving 9 bases between the germline ends. The CDR3 totals 13 residues. This CDR3 reads CSVVTGPNYGYTF. The DNA for the CDR3 is TGCAGCGTTGTGACAGGACCTAACTATGGCTACACCTTC.

This clonotype was recorded many times. The chain is built from TRBV12-3 or TRBV12-4 and TRBJ1-1, with D unclear. V dropped 8 bases and J dropped 3 bases, with 13 bases sitting between them. This CDR3 region has 13 residues. The CDR3 loop is CASGNVRDTEAFF. CDR3 DNA: TGTGCCAGCGGAAATGTAAGGGACACTGAAGCTTTCTTT.

The chain recombines TRBV18 with TRBJ2-3; possible D gene TRBD1, 5 bases. Germline-derived CDR1 and CDR2 are KGHSH and LQKENI. The CDR3 runs 15 residues. The V gene lost 3 bases and the J gene lost 0 bases, with 10 bases spanning the gap. Written as DNA, the CDR3 is TGTGCCAGCTCACCGACAGAGACTAGCACAGATACGCAGTATTTT. Translating gives CASSPTETSTDTQYF.